The rows below give T cell receptor beta chains drawn from one sample of a study of blood T cell repertoires in COVID-19. Profiled with immunoSEQ multiplex PCR; TCRdb holds only in-frame clones, not every one. The sample has around 200,000 clones, less than 90% seen once. The sequenced material came from peripheral blood. Every receptor here comes from a woman of 80 years or more with active or convalescent COVID-19. Each CDR3 is given with its conserved first and last residue. The D gene is left open where the match is weak. Size is omitted from some rows. Given values are once, few, many or a class for expanded clones.

. TRBJ1-2 TRBD1 14 TRBV5-1 TGCGCCAGCAGCCTGGAAGGACAGGGTTATGGCTACACCTTC CASSLEGQGYGYTF
. TRBJ1-1 . 15 TRBV3-1/TRBV3-2 TGTGCCAGCAGCCAGTCCGGGACACCGAACACTGAAGCTTTCTTT CASSQSGTPNTEAFF
. TRBJ2-5 TRBD1 14 TRBV10-3 TGTGCCATCAGGAGACAGGGACAGAGGGAGACCCAGTACTTC CAIRRQGQRETQYF
. TRBJ2-3 . 14 TRBV4-1 TGCGCCACGGCATCGGGTGGGACATCAGATACGCAGTATTTT CATASGGTSDTQYF
. TRBJ2-7 TRBD1 15 TRBV6-5 TGTGCCAGCAGTCCCGGGACAGAGATACCGAATAGGCAGTACTTC CASSPGTEIPNRQYF
. TRBJ2-4 TRBD1 14 TRBV5-1 TGCGCCAGCAGCTTACAGGGGGCGCGGGACATTCAGTACTTC CASSLQGARDIQYF
. TRBJ2-7 TRBD2 14 TRBV7-2 TGTGCCAGCAGCCTGGGACTAGTTTCCTACGAGCAGTACTTC CASSLGLVSYEQYF
once TRBJ2-5 . 13 TRBV6-5 TGTGCCAGCAGACCCCCAGGGGGGGAGACCCAGTACTTC CASRPPGGETQYF
. TRBJ2-7 TRBD2 17 TRBV10-3 TGTGCCATCAGTGGGACTAGCGGGACAGCAAGAACCTACGAGCAGTACTTC CAISGTSGTARTYEQYF
. TRBJ2-7 TRBD1 14 TRBV7-8 TGTGCCAGCAGCGCCGGACAGGGGAAGTACGAGCAGTACTTC CASSAGQGKYEQYF
. TRBJ1-4 . 17 TRBV6-2/TRBV6-3 TGTGCCAGCAGTTACTCATGGGGGGGACGGCCGGATGAAAAACTGTTTTTT CASSYSWGGRPDEKLFF
few TRBJ2-2 . 12 TRBV11-2 TGTGCCAGCACCTCGGGGACCGGGGAGCTGTTTTTT CASTSGTGELFF